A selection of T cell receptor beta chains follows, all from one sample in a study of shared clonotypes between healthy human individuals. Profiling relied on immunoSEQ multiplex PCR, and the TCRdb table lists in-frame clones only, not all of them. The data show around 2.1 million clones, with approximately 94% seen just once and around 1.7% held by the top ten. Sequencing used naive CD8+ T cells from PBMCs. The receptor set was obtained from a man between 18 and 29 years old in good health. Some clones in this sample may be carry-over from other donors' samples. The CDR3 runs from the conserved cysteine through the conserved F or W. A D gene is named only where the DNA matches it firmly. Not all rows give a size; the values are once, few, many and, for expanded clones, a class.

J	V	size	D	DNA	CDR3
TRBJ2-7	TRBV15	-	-	TGTGCCACCAGCCTTAATTCCCTCTACGAGCAGTACTTC	CATSLNSLYEQYF
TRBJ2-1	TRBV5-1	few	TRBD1	TGCGCCAGCAGTAGGGACAGGGATTACTACAATGAGCAGTTCTTC	CASSRDRDYYNEQFF
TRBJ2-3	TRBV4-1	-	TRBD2	TGCGCCAGCAGCCAAGCAGGTAATAGCGGGCCTAGCACAGATACGCAGTATTTT	CASSQAGNSGPSTDTQYF
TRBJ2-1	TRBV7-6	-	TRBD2	TGTGCCAGCAGCCATTTGGGGACTAGCTCCAATGAGCAGTTCTTC	CASSHLGTSSNEQFF
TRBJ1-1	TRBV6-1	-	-	TGTGCCAGCGAACTCATGAACACTGAAGCTTTCTTT	CASELMNTEAFF
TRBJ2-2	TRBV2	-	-	TGTGCCAGCAGTGCTTCAGGGGCCTCGGTCACCGGGGAGCTGTTTTTT	CASSASGASVTGELFF
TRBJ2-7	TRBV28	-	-	TGTGCCAGCAGCTTCGACACCTACGAGCAGTACTTC	CASSFDTYEQYF
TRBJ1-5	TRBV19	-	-	TGTGCCAGTAGCTACCTGACAGGTTTCAATCAGCCCCAGCATTTT	CASSYLTGFNQPQHF
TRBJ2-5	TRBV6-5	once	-	TGTGCCAGCAGTGAGCCGGGACCTCAAGAGACCCAGTACTTC	CASSEPGPQETQYF
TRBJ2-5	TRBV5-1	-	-	TGCGCCAGCAGCTTGGTCGGCAGCCAAGAGACCCAGTACTTC	CASSLVGSQETQYF
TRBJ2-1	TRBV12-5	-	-	TGTGCTAGTGGTACCTCCCTTCTGGACAATGAGCAGTTCTTC	CASGTSLLDNEQFF
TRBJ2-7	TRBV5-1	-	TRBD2	TGCGCCAGCAGCTGGGGTAGCGGGAACTACGAGCAGTACTTC	CASSWGSGNYEQYF
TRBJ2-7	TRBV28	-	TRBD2	TGTGCCAGCAGGCGGGAGGCCGGGTACGAGCAGTACTTC	CASRREAGYEQYF
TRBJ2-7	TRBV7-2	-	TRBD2	TGTGCCAGCAGCCAGTCCGGGACTAGCGGGACCGAGCAGTACTTC	CASSQSGTSGTEQYF
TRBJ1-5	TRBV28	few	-	TGTGCCAGCAGTAACCGGGAGCCCCAGCATTTT	CASSNREPQHF
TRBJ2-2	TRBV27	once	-	TGTGCCAGCAGAATAGGGGTCCTAGGCGGGGAGCTGTTTTTT	CASRIGVLGGELFF
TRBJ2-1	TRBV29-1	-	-	TGCAGCGTGGCAGTCTACAATGAGCAGTTCTTC	CSVAVYNEQFF
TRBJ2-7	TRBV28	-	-	TGTGCCAGCAGTTCGGTTGGGACCTCCTACGAGCAGTACTTC	CASSSVGTSYEQYF
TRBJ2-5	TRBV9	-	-	TGTGCCAGCAGCCCAGGGGTCAGCAACCAAGAGACCCAGTACTTC	CASSPGVSNQETQYF
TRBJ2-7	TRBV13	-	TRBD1	TGTGCCAGCAGCCCCGAAGGTTTGGCAGGGGGCTTCCACGAGCAGTACTTC	CASSPEGLAGGFHEQYF
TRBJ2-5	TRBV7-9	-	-	TGTGCCAGCAGCTTAAAGGGGCGATTCGGGGAGACCCAGTACTTC	CASSLKGRFGETQYF
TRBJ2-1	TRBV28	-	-	TGTGCCAGCAGTTTAATTTTGACTACAAGAAATGAGCAGTTCTTC	CASSLILTTRNEQFF
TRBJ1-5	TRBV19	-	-	TGTGCCAGTAGTTGGAAAGGGGGCAATCAGCCCCAGCATTTT	CASSWKGGNQPQHF
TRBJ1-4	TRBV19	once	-	TGTGCCAGTAGTATGAGGGCAACTAATGAAAAACTGTTTTTT	CASSMRATNEKLFF
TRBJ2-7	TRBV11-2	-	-	TGTGCCAGCAGCCTCGGTCGCGAGCAGTACTTC	CASSLGREQYF
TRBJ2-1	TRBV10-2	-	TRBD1	TGCGCCAGCAGTGAAGGGGGACAGGGGTGGGATGAGCAGTTCTTC	CASSEGGQGWDEQFF
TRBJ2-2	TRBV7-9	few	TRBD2	TGTGCCAGCAGCCCTAGAGCGGGGGTGGCCGGGGAGCTGTTTTTT	CASSPRAGVAGELFF
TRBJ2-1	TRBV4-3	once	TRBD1	TGCGCCAGCAGCCAGGCAGACAGGGGGGGCTACAATGAGCAGTTCTTC	CASSQADRGGYNEQFF
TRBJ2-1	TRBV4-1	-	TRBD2	TGCGCCAGCAGCCAAATAGCGGGAACACCCAACAATGAGCAGTTCTTC	CASSQIAGTPNNEQFF
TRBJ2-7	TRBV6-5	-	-	TGTGCCAGCAGTTACTCGTCTGGGGCGGGAGAGCAGTACTTC	CASSYSSGAGEQYF
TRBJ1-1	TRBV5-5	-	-	TGTGCCAGCAGCTTGGGCGTCGGGAACACTGAAGCTTTCTTT	CASSLGVGNTEAFF
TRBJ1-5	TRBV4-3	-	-	TGCGCCAGCAGCCAAGAAACGACAGGCCCCTATAGCAATCAGCCCCAGCATTTT	CASSQETTGPYSNQPQHF
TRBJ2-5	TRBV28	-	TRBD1	TGTGCCAGCAGTTTAACCGACAGGGCCCAAGAGACCCAGTACTTC	CASSLTDRAQETQYF
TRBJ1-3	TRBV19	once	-	TGTGCCAGTAGTGAAGATCCTTCTGGAAACACCATATATTTT	CASSEDPSGNTIYF
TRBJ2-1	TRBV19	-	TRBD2	TGTGCCACTAGCGGGACTGTTTACAATGAGCAGTTCTTC	CATSGTVYNEQFF
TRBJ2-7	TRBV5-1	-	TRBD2	TGCGCCAGCAGCGGTGCCCAGCGGGAGGGCTCCTACGAGCAGTACTTC	CASSGAQREGSYEQYF
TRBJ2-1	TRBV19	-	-	TGTGCCAGTAGGGATGGCCACTATACTTACAATGAGCAGTTCTTC	CASRDGHYTYNEQFF
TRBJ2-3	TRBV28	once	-	TGTGCCAGCAGTTCGGGGGGCAGAGATACGCAGTATTTT	CASSSGGRDTQYF